The clone carrying this TCR beta chain was observed a single time. Its antigen is as yet unknown. Vbeta (60) and Jbeta (13) primers were used in the PCR. The table came from immunoSEQ multiplex PCR; TCRdb's copy has only in-frame clones and leaves some out. The sample contains 100,000 to 150,000 clones, approximately 80% of which appear only once. Looked up from germline, CDR1 is GTSNPN and CDR2 is SVGIG (reference sequence). The V and J ends lost 3 bases and 1 base, in that order; junction bases with no gene match: 5. CDR3 size: 14 residues. This record belongs to a study of cytomegalovirus exposure and HLA in healthy donors. Overall study findings and caveats: Earlier analysis yielded a pattern in which most TCR beta V segments were productive about 87% or about 30% of the time. Reports state that TCR beta sequences accurately predicted most subjects' HLA-A and HLA-B alleles. TCR beta chains numbering some 150 were designated cytomegalovirus-associated.

This sequence originates from a man younger than 35 in good health and CMV-seropositive. Sequenced input: PBMCs. The chain employs TRBV30 and TRBJ1-1, with 7 bases matching TRBD1. Here the CDR3 reads CAWRFGTANTEAFF. DNA of the CDR3: TGTGCCTGGAGGTTCGGGACAGCGAACACTGAAGCTTTCTTT.